One sample yielded the 24 T cell receptor beta chains listed below, sequenced in a study of blood T cell repertoires in COVID-19. Assay: immunoSEQ multiplex PCR; the TCRdb copy retains only in-frame clones and omits some. The repertoire has over 250,000 clones, over 75% of them found once; the top ten carry 9.5% to 11%. The sample consisted of peripheral blood. These receptors came from a woman in her 70s with acute or convalescent COVID-19.

The chain carries TRBV10-2 and TRBJ1-2; perhaps TRBD1 as D (6 bases). Germline loops: CDR1 WSHSY, CDR2 SAAADI. V shed 0 bases and J shed 3 bases, with 14 bases lying between them. CDR3 length equals 16 residues. CDR3 sequence: CASSESIGRGYYGYTF. DNA for the CDR3: TGCGCCAGCAGTGAGTCGATCGGGAGGGGGTACTATGGCTACACCTTC.

The chain couples TRBV5-1 to TRBJ1-2; no clear D gene. Germline-derived CDR1 and CDR2 are SGHRS and YFSETQ. This CDR3 has 13 amino acids. V was trimmed by 4 bases and J by 4 bases, leaving 11 bases between them. DNA for the CDR3: TGCGCCAGCAGCGCCGGACTGACCTATGGCTACACCTTC. This sequence encodes CASSAGLTYGYTF.

This chain connects TRBV6-5 to TRBJ1-2, with D possibly matching TRBD1 (6 bases). Germline V gene lookup returns CDR1 MNHEY and CDR2 SVGAGI. V was clipped by 0 bases and J by 3 bases, with 14 bases between them. CDR3 size: 16 residues. CDR3 sequence reads: CASSYSGTTAYYGYTF. DNA of the CDR3: TGTGCCAGCAGTTACTCGGGGACAACCGCCTACTATGGCTACACCTTC.

This clone turned up a few times. This chain links TRBV3-1 (or the pseudogene TRBV3-2) with TRBJ1-4, with unresolved D. The CDR3 runs 16 residues. Germline CDR1 LGHDT, CDR2 YNNKEL (reference sequence). Trimming cost V 4 bases and J 0 bases, with 12 bases left between them. The CDR3, as DNA: TGTGCCAGCAGCCGCAGCCTGGGCGCAACTAATGAAAAACTGTTTTTT. Translated, it gives CASSRSLGATNEKLFF.

The count of this clone is one. This chain links TRBV7-2 with TRBJ1-2; D may be TRBD1 (5 bases). The germline V and J ends were trimmed by 5 bases and 5 bases, with 12 bases remaining between them. The CDR3 has 13 amino acids. Per the germline V gene, CDR1 is SGHTA and CDR2 is FQGNSA. The CDR3 DNA reads as TGTGCCAGCAGCCCCGACAGCCTTTATGGCTACACCTTC. It yields the protein CASSPDSLYGYTF.

The chain employs TRBV2 and TRBJ1-1, with 8 positions matching TRBD1. Germline V lookup: CDR1 SNHLY, CDR2 FYNNEI. V was pared by 6 bases and J by 7 bases, with 10 bases of the junction left unmatched. CDR3 length: 14 amino acids. The chain's CDR3 is CASRRQGLAGEAFF. The CDR3 DNA is TGTGCCAGCAGAAGACAGGGGCTCGCCGGTGAAGCTTTCTTT.

The chain uses TRBV7-3 and TRBJ2-5, with 11 nucleotides matching TRBD2. V lost 1 base, J lost 3 bases, and 7 bases stayed unmatched. There are 17 residues in the CDR3. Per the germline V gene, CDR1 is SGHTA and CDR2 is FQGTGA. The chain's CDR3 is CASSLRAPTSGEETQYF. The CDR3 nucleotides are TGTGCCAGCAGCTTAAGGGCCCCGACTAGCGGGGAAGAGACCCAGTACTTC.

V gene TRBV25-1 combines with J gene TRBJ2-1; D perhaps matches TRBD2 (6 bases). V was clipped by 4 bases and J by 4 bases, with 17 bases between them. The CDR3 loop spans 16 amino acids. Germline V gives CDR1 MGHDK, CDR2 SYGVNS. The CDR3 loop is CASSGFVAEGYNEQFF. The DNA of the CDR3 is TGTGCCAGCAGTGGATTTGTAGCGGAGGGTTACAATGAGCAGTTCTTC.

This sequence joins TRBV7-8 and TRBJ1-1; a weak D match, TRBD1 (5 bases). The CDR3 has 13 residues. CDR1 and CDR2 (germline): SGHVS, FQNEAQ. V was cut by 5 bases and J by 2 bases, with 9 bases left in between. DNA for the CDR3: TGTGCCAGCAGCGCAAGGGGAAACACTGAAGCTTTCTTT. This gives the protein CASSARGNTEAFF.

The genes are TRBV3-1 (or the pseudogene TRBV3-2) and TRBJ1-2, with D possibly matching TRBD1 (5 bases). V was cut by 4 bases and J by 5 bases, with 17 bases left in between. CDR1 is LGHDT, CDR2 YNNKEL, per germline (reference sequence). The CDR3 length is 15 residues. The CDR3 spells CASSPIMTGGYGYTF. Here the CDR3 DNA reads TGTGCCAGCAGCCCCATCATGACGGGGGGATATGGCTACACCTTC.

This clone turned up a few times. The V gene is TRBV20-1, the J gene TRBJ1-2, with D possibly matching TRBD1 (5 bases). Per the germline V gene, CDR1 is DFQATT and CDR2 is SNEGSKA (reference sequence). V lost 6 bases and J lost 3, with 17 bases in between. This CDR3 contains 14 residues. This chain's CDR3 is CSASGQTVDYGYTF. CDR3 nucleotides: TGCAGTGCAAGTGGACAAACGGTGGACTATGGCTACACCTTC.

The genes are TRBV19 and TRBJ1-4; a weak D match, TRBD1 (6 bases). The CDR3 runs to 15 residues. The ends were cut back, 1 base at V and 11 bases at J, with 17 bases in the middle. The V gene's germline CDR1 is LNHDA and CDR2 SQIVND (reference sequence). The CDR3 DNA follows: TGTGCCAGTAGTATAGTGCACAGGACAGTCGGGAAACTGTTTTTT. The encoded protein is CASSIVHRTVGKLFF.

The chain has TRBV30 and TRBJ1-2; TRBD1 agrees at 7 bases. This CDR3 is 13 amino acids long. Germline V gives CDR1 GTSNPN, CDR2 SVGIG (reference sequence). After removal of 1 base from V and 4 bases from J, the junction contained 3 bases not matched to a gene. As DNA, the CDR3 is TGTGCCTGGAGTGGGGACAGCTCCTATGGCTACACCTTC. This codes for CAWSGDSSYGYTF. Drawing the rest from reference TRBV30 and TRBJ1-2, the complete variable domain is SQTIHQWPATLVQPVGSPLSLECTVEGTSNPNLYWYRQAAGRGLQLLFYSVGIGQISSEVPQNLSASRPQDRQFILSSKKLLLSDSGFYLCAWSGDSSYGYTFGSGTRLTVV.

This rearrangement joins TRBV3-1 (or the pseudogene TRBV3-2) to TRBJ2-1; no reliable D call. The germline V gene has CDR1 LGHDT and CDR2 YNNKEL (reference sequence). The CDR3 has 13 residues. V was clipped by 5 bases and J by 11 bases, with 16 bases between them. CDR3 amino acids: CASSAAASSKQFF. The DNA for the CDR3 is TGTGCCAGCAGCGCTGCGGCCTCTTCTAAGCAGTTCTTC.

The rearrangement joins TRBV27 to TRBJ1-5, with unresolved D. The V end lost 5 bases, the J end lost 4 bases, and 9 bases lay between the germline ends. The CDR3 covers 13 residues. Germline loops: CDR1 MNHEY, CDR2 SMNVEV (reference sequence). CDR3: CASSNSQNQPQHF. CDR3 bases: TGTGCCAGCAGTAACTCTCAAAATCAGCCCCAGCATTTT.

The chain carries TRBV7-2 and TRBJ1-3; 8 bases are a match to TRBD1. The CDR3 sequence is 16 residues long. J was trimmed by 2 bases and V by 2 bases; bases with no gene match: 5. Germline V CDR1 and CDR2: SGHTA, FQGNSA. CDR3 protein: CASSLQPGGTGNTIYF. DNA of the CDR3: TGTGCCAGCAGCTTACAGCCAGGGGGCACTGGAAACACCATATATTTT.

This chain connects TRBV6-5 to TRBJ1-2; no definite D call. This CDR3 spans 15 amino acids. The V and J ends lost 0 bases and 2 bases respectively, with 10 bases between them. Germline CDR1 reads MNHEY; CDR2 reads SVGAGI. The DNA of the CDR3 is TGTGCCAGCAGTTACTCGGAGGCGATAAACTATGGCTACACCTTC. Residues: CASSYSEAINYGYTF.

The genes are TRBV11-2 and TRBJ2-7; possibly TRBD1 for D (5 bases). Deletions cut 5 bases from V and 0 bases from J, with 11 bases between. The germline CDR1 and CDR2 sequences are SGHAT and FQNNGV. This CDR3 has 14 residues. CDR3 DNA sequence: TGTGCCAGCAGCGAACAGGTGAACTCCTACGAGCAGTACTTC. Amino acids: CASSEQVNSYEQYF.

The chain links TRBV21-1 to TRBJ1-3; TRBD1 was called by the table and not checked on the DNA. TRBV21-1 is recorded as a pseudogene. The CDR3 extends over 15 amino acids. Here the CDR3 reads CASSQRAQGGNTIYF. CDR3 coding DNA: TGTGCCAGCAGCCAAAGGGCACAGGGAGGAAACACCATATATTTT.

The V call is TRBV19, the J call TRBJ1-2, with D maybe TRBD1 (6 bases). V was shortened by 6 bases and J by 5 bases, with 16 bases between the two germline ends. The CDR3 sequence is 14 residues long. Germline V gene lookup returns CDR1 LNHDA and CDR2 SQIVND (reference sequence). The CDR3 reads CASRTQGRAYGYTF. CDR3 bases: TGTGCCAGTAGGACACAGGGAAGAGCGTATGGCTACACCTTC.

The rearrangement uses TRBV24-1 and TRBJ2-3; 8 bases line up with TRBD2. Germline V gene data show CDR1 as KGHDR and CDR2 as SFDVKD. The CDR3 has 15 amino acids. The ends lost 8 bases at V and 0 bases at J; junction bases unmatched: 6. CDR3 amino acids: CATIRAGDSTDTQYF. The CDR3 nucleotides are TGTGCCACCATTAGAGCGGGGGATAGCACAGATACGCAGTATTTT.

V gene TRBV30 combines with J gene TRBJ1-1; the D gene is possibly TRBD1 (5 bases). CDR3 length: 12 residues. V was clipped by 5 bases and J by 4 bases, with 11 bases between them. CDR1 and CDR2 (germline): GTSNPN, SVGIG (reference sequence). CDR3 sequence (DNA): TGTGCCTGGCGTGGGGGGGGCACTGAAGCTTTCTTT. Protein: CAWRGGGTEAFF.

This clone was seen more than once but under ten times. The V gene is TRBV6-5, the J gene TRBJ1-1; D call uncertain. The germline V gene encodes CDR1 MNHEY and CDR2 SVGAGI. The V end lost 7 bases, the J end lost 5 bases, and 14 bases lay between the germline ends. The CDR3 is 13 residues long. This CDR3 reads CASIQPAGTEAFF. The CDR3 DNA is TGTGCCAGCATCCAGCCAGCGGGAACTGAAGCTTTCTTT.

The rearrangement uses TRBV2 and TRBJ1-5; D is ambiguous. Between the trimmed V and J ends, which lost 2 bases and 6 bases, there was a span of 5 bases. CDR3 length equals 12 residues. Germline V gene data show CDR1 as SNHLY and CDR2 as FYNNEI. The CDR3 DNA sequence: TGTGCCAGCAGTGAAAATAGTCAGCCCCAGCATTTT. This gives the protein CASSENSQPQHF.